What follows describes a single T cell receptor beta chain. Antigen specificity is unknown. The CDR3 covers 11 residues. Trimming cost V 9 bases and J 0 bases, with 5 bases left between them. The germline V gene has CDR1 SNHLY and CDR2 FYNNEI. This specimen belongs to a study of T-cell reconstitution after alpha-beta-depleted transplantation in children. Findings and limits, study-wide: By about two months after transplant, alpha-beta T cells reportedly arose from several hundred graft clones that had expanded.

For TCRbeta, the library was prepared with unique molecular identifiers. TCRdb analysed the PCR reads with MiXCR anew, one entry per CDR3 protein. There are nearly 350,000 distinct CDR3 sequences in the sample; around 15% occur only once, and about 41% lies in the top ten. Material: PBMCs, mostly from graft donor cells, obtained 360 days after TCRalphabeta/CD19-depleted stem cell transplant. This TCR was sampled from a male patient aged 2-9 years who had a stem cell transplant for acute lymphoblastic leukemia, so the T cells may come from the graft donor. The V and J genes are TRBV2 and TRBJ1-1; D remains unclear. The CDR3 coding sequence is TGTGCCAGTGAAATGAACACTGAAGCTTTCTTT. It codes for CASEMNTEAFF. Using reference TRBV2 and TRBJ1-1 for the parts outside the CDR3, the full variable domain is EPEVTQTPSHQVTQMGQEVILRCVPISNHLYFYWYRQILGQKVEFLVSFYNNEISEKSEIFDDQFSVERPDGSNFTLKIRSTKLEDSAMYFCASEMNTEAFFGQGTRLTVV.